There are many counts of the clone carrying this TCR beta chain. What it binds is not known. This beta chain is an unintended read in a library built for alpha chains; its size means little. The entry originates in a study of spatial heterogeneity in lung cancer. Regarding time point: sample taken at primary tumor resection. General observations from the study: The number of expanded tumor alpha and beta chains correlated with mutation number.

From the 5' RACE reads, TCRdb called clonotypes with MiXCR, one entry per CDR3 protein. Among about 8,100 distinct CDR3 sequences listed, about 12% were seen once. Trimming removed 7 bases from V and 5 bases from J, with 12 bases in between. Germline-derived CDR1 and CDR2 are SGHDN and FVKESK. There are 13 residues in the CDR3. The sequences come from lung tumor tissue, collected at surgery. This clonotype was sampled from a male donor with early-stage non-small cell lung cancer. The chain is built from TRBV14 and TRBJ1-5; unclear D gene. CDR3 bases: TGTGCCAGCACCCCCCCGGAGGATCAGCCCCAGCATTTT. Translation gives CASTPPEDQPQHF.